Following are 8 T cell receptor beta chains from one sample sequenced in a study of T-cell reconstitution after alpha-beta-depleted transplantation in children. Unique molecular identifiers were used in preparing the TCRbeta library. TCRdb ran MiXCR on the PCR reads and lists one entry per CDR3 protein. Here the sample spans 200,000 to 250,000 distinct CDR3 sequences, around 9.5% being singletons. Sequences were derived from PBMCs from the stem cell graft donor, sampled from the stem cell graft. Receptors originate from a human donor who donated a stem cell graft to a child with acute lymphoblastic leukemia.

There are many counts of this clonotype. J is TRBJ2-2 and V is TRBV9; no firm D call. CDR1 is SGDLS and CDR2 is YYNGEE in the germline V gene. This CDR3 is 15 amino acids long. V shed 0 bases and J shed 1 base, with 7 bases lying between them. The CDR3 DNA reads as TGTGCCAGCAGCGTAGGGACGATGAACACCGGGGAGCTGTTTTTT. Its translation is CASSVGTMNTGELFF.

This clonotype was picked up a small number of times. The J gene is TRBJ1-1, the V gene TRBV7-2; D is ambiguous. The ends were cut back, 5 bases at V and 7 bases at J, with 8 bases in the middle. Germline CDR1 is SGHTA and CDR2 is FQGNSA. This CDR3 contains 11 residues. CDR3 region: CASSPGFEAFF. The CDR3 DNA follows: TGTGCCAGCAGCCCGGGGTTTGAAGCTTTCTTT.

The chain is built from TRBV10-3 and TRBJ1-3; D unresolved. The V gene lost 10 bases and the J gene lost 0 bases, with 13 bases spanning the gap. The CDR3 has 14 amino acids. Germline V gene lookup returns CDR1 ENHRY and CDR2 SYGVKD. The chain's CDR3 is CATLTGTSGNTIYF. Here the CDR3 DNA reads TGTGCCACCTTGACCGGTACCTCTGGAAACACCATATATTTT.

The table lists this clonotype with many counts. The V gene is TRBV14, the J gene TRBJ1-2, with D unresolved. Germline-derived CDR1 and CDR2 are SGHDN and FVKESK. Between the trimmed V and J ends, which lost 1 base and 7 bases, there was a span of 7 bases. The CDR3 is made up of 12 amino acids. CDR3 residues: CASSQVAGGYTF. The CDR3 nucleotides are TGTGCCAGCAGCCAAGTCGCAGGTGGCTACACCTTC.

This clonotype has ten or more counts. Here the CDR3 DNA reads TGTGCCACCAGTGATTTTGACAGGGGCCGAGAGACCCAGTACTTC. It translates to CATSDFDRGRETQYF. The chain recombines TRBV24-1 with TRBJ2-5, with TRBD1 matching over 8 bases. The CDR3 extends over 15 amino acids. Germline CDR1 is KGHDR and CDR2 is SFDVKD. The V segment lost 1 base and the J segment 4 bases; nucleotides outside the gene matches: 4.

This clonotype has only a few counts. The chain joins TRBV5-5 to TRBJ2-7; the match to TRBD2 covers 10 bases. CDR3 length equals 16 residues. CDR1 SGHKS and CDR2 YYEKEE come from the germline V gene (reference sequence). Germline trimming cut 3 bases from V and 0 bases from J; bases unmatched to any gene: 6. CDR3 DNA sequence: TGTGCCAGCAGCTCGGGACTAGCGCTGAGCTCCTACGAGCAGTACTTC. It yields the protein CASSSGLALSSYEQYF. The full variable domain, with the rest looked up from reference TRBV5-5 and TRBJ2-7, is DAGVTQSPTHLIKTRGQQVTLRCSPISGHKSVSWYQQVLGQGPQFIFQYYEKEERGRGNFPDRFSARQFPNYSSELNVNALLLGDSALYLCASSSGLALSSYEQYFGPGTRLTVT.

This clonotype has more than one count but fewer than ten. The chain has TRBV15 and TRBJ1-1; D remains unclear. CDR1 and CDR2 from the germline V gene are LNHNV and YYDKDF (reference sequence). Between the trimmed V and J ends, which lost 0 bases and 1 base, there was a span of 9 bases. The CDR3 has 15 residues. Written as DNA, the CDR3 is TGTGCCACCAGCAGAGATCGTCGGGGGAACACTGAAGCTTTCTTT. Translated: CATSRDRRGNTEAFF.

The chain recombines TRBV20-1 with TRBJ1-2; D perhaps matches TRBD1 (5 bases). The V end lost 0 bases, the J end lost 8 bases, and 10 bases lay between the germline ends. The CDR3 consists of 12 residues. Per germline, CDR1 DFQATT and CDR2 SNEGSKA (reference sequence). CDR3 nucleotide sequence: TGCAGTGCTAGAGAGGGGCTTCAGGGCTACACCTTC. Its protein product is CSAREGLQGYTF.